The clone carrying this T cell receptor (beta chain) has ten or more counts. What it recognizes is unknown. The source of the sample is a study of HIV-infected patients and healthy controls. About the research overall: About 75% of the sixteen became undetectable by the second bleed, and all after another year of therapy.

This CDR3 is 17 amino acids long. The V and J ends lost 3 bases and 0 bases, in that order; junction bases with no gene match: 10. Germline V gives CDR1 SGHRS, CDR2 YFSETQ. Findings of the study overall: Apparent post-therapy Gini recovery among HIV-infected patients was not reproduced with size-matched repertoires. Healthy controls carried many MAIT alpha-chain CDR3s, while HIV+ repertoires had few.

Alpha and beta constant-region primers primed reverse transcription of about 500 ng RNA. Using multiplexing indices, alpha and beta chain libraries were generated apart by chain-specific third strand synthesis. TCRdb reprocessed the 5' RACE reads with MiXCR, giving one entry per CDR3 protein. The data contain some 8,600 distinct CDR3 sequences, about 8.4% of them singletons. Antiretroviral therapy had run roughly three months, about 14 weeks, before follow-up blood collection. The repertoire came from unfractionated whole blood and reflected all unsorted peripheral T cells. Specimen: blood, collected during antiretroviral therapy. This receptor was taken from an adult with HIV infection. The gene calls are TRBV5-1 and TRBJ2-3; 7 bases fit TRBD2. The CDR3 nucleotides are TGCGCCAGCAGCTCTGTGACGGGGGGAACGAGCACAGATACGCAGTATTTT. This encodes CASSSVTGGTSTDTQYF.